The next 15 T cell receptor beta chains were all read from a single sample in a study of T cell responses to AZD1222 COVID-19 vaccine. The assay was immunoSEQ multiplex PCR, and TCRdb's table has in-frame clones only and misses some. The data contain approximately 190,000 clones, roughly 92% of them singletons. The specimen was peripheral blood, collected on day 0 of AZD1222 vaccination. The receptors stem from an adult in good health.

The V gene is TRBV29-1, the J gene TRBJ1-2, with a possible D match to TRBD1 (5 bases). The germline V and J ends were trimmed by 6 bases and 6 bases, with 20 bases remaining between them. The length of the CDR3 is 14 residues. Germline V CDR1 and CDR2: SQVTM, ANQGSEA. CDR3 amino acids: CSVYIRGASNGYTF. DNA for the CDR3: TGCAGCGTATATATACGTGGGGCCAGCAATGGCTACACCTTC. Drawing the rest from reference TRBV29-1 and TRBJ1-2, the complete variable domain is SAVISQKPSRDICQRGTSLTIQCQVDSQVTMMFWYRQQPGQSLTLIATANQGSEATYESGFVIDKFPISRPNLTFSTLTVSNMSPEDSSIYLCSVYIRGASNGYTFGSGTRLTVV.

The V gene is TRBV10-2, the J gene TRBJ1-3; no definite D call. This CDR3 is built from 14 residues. V was trimmed by 2 bases and J by 0 bases, leaving 5 bases between them. CDR1 and CDR2 from the germline V gene are WSHSY and SAAADI. The CDR3 DNA is TGCGCCAGCAGTGAGAACTACTCTGGAAACACCATATATTTT. Translation: CASSENYSGNTIYF.

The chain carries TRBV24-1 and TRBJ1-3; D is uncertain. The CDR3 runs 12 residues. Looked up from germline, CDR1 is KGHDR and CDR2 is SFDVKD. Between the trimmed V and J ends, which lost 3 bases and 10 bases, there was a span of 9 bases. DNA of the CDR3: TGTGCCACCAGTGATCCTGGTGGAACCATATATTTT. Protein sequence: CATSDPGGTIYF.

This chain joins TRBV2 and TRBJ1-2, with D perhaps matching TRBD1 (6 bases). Germline V gene data show CDR1 as SNHLY and CDR2 as FYNNEI. Trimming removed 10 bases from V and 2 bases from J, with 20 bases in between. CDR3 size: 15 residues. The CDR3 DNA sequence: TGTGCCAAAGACAGGAAGTCCCCCCCAAACTATGGCTACACCTTC. Amino acids: CAKDRKSPPNYGYTF.

The CDR3 region has the DNA TGTGCCAGTAGTATCTCTGGGACGTTGAACACTGAAGCTTTCTTT. Its protein is CASSISGTLNTEAFF. The chain recombines TRBV19 with TRBJ1-1, with D possibly matching TRBD1 (5 bases). CDR3 size: 15 residues. V lost 3 bases and J 0 bases, leaving 11 bases between the germline ends. Germline V lookup: CDR1 LNHDA, CDR2 SQIVND (reference sequence).

V gene TRBV14 combines with J gene TRBJ2-7, with D tentatively TRBD2 (6 bases). Per the germline V gene, CDR1 is SGHDN and CDR2 is FVKESK. Trimming cost V 2 bases and J 6 bases, with 17 bases left between them. The CDR3 runs 15 residues. CDR3 region: CASSQSGWREREQYF. CDR3 bases: TGTGCCAGCAGCCAATCTGGATGGAGGGAACGCGAGCAGTACTTC.

This chain links TRBV29-1 with TRBJ1-3; 7 nucleotides match TRBD1. The CDR3 totals 14 residues. Trimming at V came to 6 bases and at J to 0 bases, leaving 5 bases not matched to a gene. CDR1 and CDR2 from the germline V gene are SQVTM and ANQGSEA. CDR3 sequence: CSVENRGSGNTIYF. The CDR3, as DNA: TGCAGCGTAGAAAACAGGGGCTCTGGAAACACCATATATTTT.

This clone is a singleton in its sample. CDR3 loop: CASRLTGVSYEQYF. The DNA of the CDR3 is TGTGCCAGCAGATTGACAGGGGTCAGCTACGAGCAGTACTTC. The V gene is TRBV28, the J gene TRBJ2-7, with 8 bases matching TRBD1. Germline CDR1 and CDR2: MDHEN and SYDVKM. V lost 6 bases, J lost 3 bases, and 7 bases stayed unmatched. This CDR3 is built from 14 residues. The variable domain in full, with the rest retrieved from reference TRBV28 and TRBJ2-7, is DVKVTQSSRYLVKRTGEKVFLECVQDMDHENMFWYRQDPGLGLRLIYFSYDVKMKEKGDIPEGYSVSREKKERFSLILESASTNQTSMYLCASRLTGVSYEQYFGPGTRLTVT.

The chain is built from TRBV19 and TRBJ2-7; 14 bases match TRBD2. Germline loops: CDR1 LNHDA, CDR2 SQIVND (reference sequence). The CDR3 spans 15 residues. The V segment lost 6 bases and the J segment 5 bases; nucleotides outside the gene matches: 6. In nucleotides, the CDR3 is TGTGCCAGTAGAGAGACTAGCGGGGGGGCCCACGAGCAGTACTTC. This encodes CASRETSGGAHEQYF.

This rearrangement joins TRBV15 to TRBJ2-3; the D is unclear. V lost 3 bases, J lost 1 base, and 8 bases lay in between. The CDR3 has 14 residues. Germline loops: CDR1 LNHNV, CDR2 YYDKDF (reference sequence). CDR3 in amino acids: CATSSPGRTDTQYF. CDR3 sequence (DNA): TGTGCCACCAGCAGCCCTGGCCGCACAGATACGCAGTATTTT.

Of note for this clone: The identical CDR3 is also encoded by other nucleotide sequences in the sample. The rearrangement uses TRBV5-1 and TRBJ1-3; no clear D. The CDR3 sequence is 16 residues long. CDR1 SGHRS and CDR2 YFSETQ come from the germline V gene. Trimming shortened V by 0 bases and J by 0 bases, and 10 bases separated the two germline ends. The CDR3: CASSLGGLSSGNTIYF. CDR3 nucleotide sequence: TGCGCCAGCAGCTTGGGTGGCCTGAGCTCTGGAAACACCATATATTTT.

This chain links TRBV7-3 with TRBJ2-3; D is possibly TRBD2 (7 bases). This CDR3 has 17 residues. The V gene's germline CDR1 is SGHTA and CDR2 FQGTGA. Trimming stripped 2 bases from V and 6 bases from J, with 21 bases between. Here the CDR3 DNA reads TGTGCCAGCAGCTTAGCCCCTAGAACGGGGGGCCACGATACGCAGTATTTT. Its protein is CASSLAPRTGGHDTQYF.

The chain joins TRBV11-2 to TRBJ1-2, with unresolved D. The germline gives CDR1 SGHAT, CDR2 FQNNGV. V was shortened by 5 bases and J by 4 bases, with 14 bases between the two germline ends. This CDR3 contains 14 residues. CDR3 region: CASSPAAQAYGYTF. CDR3 nucleotide sequence: TGTGCCAGCAGCCCAGCCGCCCAGGCCTATGGCTACACCTTC.

The chain joins TRBV12-3 or TRBV12-4 to TRBJ1-2, with D hard to call. The CDR3 is 13 residues long. V lost 4 bases and J 3 bases, leaving 9 bases between the germline ends. The CDR3 protein is CASSWTEYYGYTF. CDR3 sequence (DNA): TGTGCCAGCAGTTGGACGGAATACTATGGCTACACCTTC.

This clone was seen a single time. The CDR3 reads CASSVPDKQETQYF. Written as DNA, the CDR3 is TGTGCCAGCAGCGTCCCGGACAAGCAAGAGACCCAGTACTTC. This chain joins TRBV9 and TRBJ2-5; perhaps TRBD1 as D (5 bases). The CDR3 contains 14 residues. Germline lookup yields CDR1 SGDLS and CDR2 YYNGEE. Trimming stripped 2 bases from V and 2 bases from J, with 10 bases between.